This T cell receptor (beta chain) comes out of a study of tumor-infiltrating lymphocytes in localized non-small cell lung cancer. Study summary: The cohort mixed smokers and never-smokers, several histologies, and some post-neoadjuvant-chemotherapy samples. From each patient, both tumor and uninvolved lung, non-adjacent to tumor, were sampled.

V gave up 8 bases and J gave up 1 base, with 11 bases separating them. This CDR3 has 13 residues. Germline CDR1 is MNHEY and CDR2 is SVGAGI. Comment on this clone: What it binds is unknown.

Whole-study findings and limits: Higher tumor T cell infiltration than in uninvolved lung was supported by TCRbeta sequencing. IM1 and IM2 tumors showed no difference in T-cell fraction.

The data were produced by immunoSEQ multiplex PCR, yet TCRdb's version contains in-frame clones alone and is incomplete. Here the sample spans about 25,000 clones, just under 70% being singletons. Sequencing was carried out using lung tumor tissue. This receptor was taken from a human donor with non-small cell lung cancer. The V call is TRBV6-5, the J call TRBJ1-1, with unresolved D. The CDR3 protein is CASGPNGNTEAFF. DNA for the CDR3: TGTGCCAGCGGACCGAATGGGAACACTGAAGCTTTCTTT.